This T cell receptor beta chain stems from a study of blood T cell repertoires in COVID-19. About the research overall: Samples representing acute and convalescent COVID-19 were sourced from the United States, Italy and Spain.

The V and J ends lost 3 bases and 0 bases respectively, with 8 bases between them. The germline CDR1 and CDR2 sequences are SGHTA and FQGNSA. This CDR3 is 14 amino acids long. In the original analysis: Using reference gene primer amplification, nucleated cell counts were estimated. This table comes from immunoSEQ multiplex PCR, and its TCRdb copy is limited to in-frame clones, with some not included. V, J and clone size derive from that table, while D and trimming were established from the DNA sequence. There are 200,000 to 300,000 clones in the sample; around 80% occur only once, and 2% to 2.5% lies in the top ten.

The sequenced sample was peripheral blood. This receptor was taken from a man aged 35 to 55 who had recovered from COVID-19. This chain links TRBV7-2 with TRBJ1-1; a possible D gene is TRBD1 (6 bases). The CDR3 sequence: CASSLPGVNTEAFF. CDR3 bases: TGTGCCAGCAGCTTGCCAGGGGTGAACACTGAAGCTTTCTTT.